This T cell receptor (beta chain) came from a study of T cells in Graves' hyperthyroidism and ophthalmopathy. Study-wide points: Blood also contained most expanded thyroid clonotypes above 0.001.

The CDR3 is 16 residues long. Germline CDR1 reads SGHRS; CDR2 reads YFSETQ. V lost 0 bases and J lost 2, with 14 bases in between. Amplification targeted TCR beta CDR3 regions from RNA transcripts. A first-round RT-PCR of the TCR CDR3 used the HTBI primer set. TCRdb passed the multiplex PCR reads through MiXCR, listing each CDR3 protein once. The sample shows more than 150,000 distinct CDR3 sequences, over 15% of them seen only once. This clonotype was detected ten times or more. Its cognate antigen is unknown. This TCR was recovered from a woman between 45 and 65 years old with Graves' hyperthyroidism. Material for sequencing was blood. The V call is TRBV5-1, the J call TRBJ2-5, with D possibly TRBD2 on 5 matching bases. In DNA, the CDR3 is TGCGCCAGCAGCTTGGCCGGGGTCACCACACAAGAGACCCAGTACTTC. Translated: CASSLAGVTTQETQYF. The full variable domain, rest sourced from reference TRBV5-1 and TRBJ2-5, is KAGVTQTPRYLIKTRGQQVTLSCSPISGHRSVSWYQQTPGQGLQFLFEYFSETQRNKGNFPGRFSGRQFSNSRSEMNVSTLELGDSALYLCASSLAGVTTQETQYFGPGTRLLVL.